One and the same sample provided the 27 T cell receptor beta chains below, sequenced in a study of cytomegalovirus exposure and HLA in healthy donors. PCR primers comprised 60 Vbeta and 13 Jbeta primers. Clones were sequenced by immunoSEQ multiplex PCR, and TCRdb holds only the in-frame ones, with some missing. The table has around 190,000 clones, roughly 80% seen once. Sequenced sample: PBMCs. The receptor set was obtained from a woman younger than 30 in good health and CMV-seronegative.

The DNA for the CDR3 is TGCGCCAGCAGCACACCGGGACAGGGTATTATCGAGCAGTACTTC. Translating gives CASSTPGQGIIEQYF. The chain is built from TRBV5-1 and TRBJ2-7, with 9 bases matching TRBD1. This CDR3 comprises 15 residues. CDR1 is SGHRS and CDR2 is YFSETQ in the germline V gene. The J segment lost 6 bases and the V segment lost 4 bases, leaving 11 bases of the junction unmatched. Variable domain in full (rest from reference TRBV5-1 and TRBJ2-7): KAGVTQTPRYLIKTRGQQVTLSCSPISGHRSVSWYQQTPGQGLQFLFEYFSETQRNKGNFPGRFSGRQFSNSRSEMNVSTLELGDSALYLCASSTPGQGIIEQYFGPGTRLTVT.

V and J are TRBV5-6 and TRBJ2-1, with TRBD1 matching 8 bases. V lost 4 bases and J lost 1; bases outside the gene matches: 7. The CDR3 covers 16 residues. The V gene's germline CDR1 is SGHDT and CDR2 YYEEEE. Written as DNA, the CDR3 is TGTGCCAGCAGCCCACAGGGGGATCGGTCCTACAATGAGCAGTTCTTC. It is translated as CASSPQGDRSYNEQFF. The whole variable domain, remainder taken from reference TRBV5-6 and TRBJ2-1, is DAGVTQSPTHLIKTRGQQVTLRCSPKSGHDTVSWYQQALGQGPQFIFQYYEEEERQRGNFPDRFSGHQFPNYSSELNVNALLLGDSALYLCASSPQGDRSYNEQFFGPGTRLTVL.

The genes are TRBV7-2 and TRBJ1-6; D is unresolved. The CDR3 covers 12 residues. Germline V gene data show CDR1 as SGHTA and CDR2 as FQGNSA. The V gene lost 5 bases and the J gene lost 10 bases, with 9 bases spanning the gap. The CDR3 reads CASSRGWSPLHF. As DNA, the CDR3 is TGTGCCAGCAGCCGGGGATGGTCACCCCTCCACTTT.

The chain joins TRBV13 to TRBJ2-7; TRBD2 agrees at 12 bases. The CDR3 consists of 20 residues. V shed 5 bases, J shed 4 bases, and the junction held 21 bases outside the gene matches. Germline V lookup: CDR1 PRHDT, CDR2 FYEKMQ (reference sequence). The CDR3 DNA sequence: TGTGCCAGCAGCACGCAGCTCGAGGCTAGCGGGGGGGCTACGGGGTACGAGCAGTACTTC. Protein sequence: CASSTQLEASGGATGYEQYF.

The genes are TRBV10-2 and TRBJ1-6; 7 positions agree with TRBD1. The CDR3 is 14 amino acids. Germline CDR1 is WSHSY and CDR2 is SAAADI. The V segment lost 10 bases and the J segment 13 bases; nucleotides outside the gene matches: 16. The CDR3 nucleotides read TGCGCCACGGGATCCGGGACAGTGGGTTCGCCCCTCCACTTT. It specifies CATGSGTVGSPLHF.

V and J are TRBV5-1 and TRBJ2-7; D ambiguous. The CDR3 is made up of 14 amino acids. Trimming shortened V by 1 base and J by 3 bases, and 11 bases separated the two germline ends. The germline gives CDR1 SGHRS, CDR2 YFSETQ. DNA of the CDR3: TGCGCCAGCAGCTTGTTGCAGGCCCACTACGAGCAGTACTTC. As protein: CASSLLQAHYEQYF.

The V gene is TRBV11-2, the J gene TRBJ1-1; TRBD1 matches 8 bases. CDR1 is SGHAT and CDR2 is FQNNGV in the germline V gene. Trimming removed 4 bases from V and 3 bases from J; junction bases left unmatched: 10. The CDR3 extends over 16 amino acids. Here the CDR3 reads CASSSPPQGADTEAFF. The CDR3 nucleotides are TGTGCCAGCAGCTCCCCGCCCCAGGGGGCGGACACTGAAGCTTTCTTT.

The V gene is TRBV28, the J gene TRBJ1-2; D unclear. The CDR3 covers 15 residues. Per germline, CDR1 MDHEN and CDR2 SYDVKM. V dropped 3 bases and J dropped 3 bases, with 14 bases sitting between them. In nucleotides, the CDR3 is TGTGCCAGCAGTTTGGGAGCGGGAGTATACTATGGCTACACCTTC. Its protein is CASSLGAGVYYGYTF.

The rearrangement uses TRBV5-1 and TRBJ1-1; D gene uncertain. V was clipped by 5 bases and J by 5 bases, with 16 bases between them. Germline CDR1 reads SGHRS; CDR2 reads YFSETQ. This CDR3 contains 14 residues. The DNA for the CDR3 is TGCGCCAGCAGTTTTGACGGGTTCGGAACTGAAGCTTTCTTT. Protein: CASSFDGFGTEAFF.

This CDR3 is CASSMNGRADEQFF. In nucleotides, the CDR3 is TGTGCCAGTAGTATGAACGGGAGGGCCGATGAGCAGTTCTTC. The rearrangement joins TRBV19 to TRBJ2-1; 8 positions match TRBD2. The CDR3 contains 14 residues. Germline V CDR1 and CDR2: LNHDA, SQIVND (reference sequence). The ends lost 3 bases at V and 8 bases at J; junction bases unmatched: 6. Full variable domain (remainder filled in from reference TRBV19 and TRBJ2-1): DGGITQSPKYLFRKEGQNVTLSCEQNLNHDAMYWYRQDPGQGLRLIYYSQIVNDFQKGDIAEGYSVSREKKESFPLTVTSAQKNPTAFYLCASSMNGRADEQFFGPGTRLTVL.

This clone occurred a few times. The chain uses TRBV6-1 and TRBJ2-7, with a possible D match to TRBD1 (5 bases). This CDR3 has 11 residues. V dropped 6 bases and J dropped 2 bases, with 5 bases sitting between them. Germline CDR1 MNHNS, CDR2 SASEGT. The CDR3, as DNA: TGTGCCAGCAGACAGGCCTACGAGCAGTACTTC. It translates to CASRQAYEQYF.

The rearrangement joins TRBV28 to TRBJ1-3, with D unresolved. The CDR3 extends over 14 amino acids. V was pared by 3 bases and J by 3 bases, with 9 bases between. Germline-derived CDR1 and CDR2 are MDHEN and SYDVKM. CDR3 sequence reads: CASSFPMSGNTIYF. In nucleotides, the CDR3 is TGTGCCAGCAGTTTCCCCATGAGTGGAAACACCATATATTTT.

The chain has TRBV9 and TRBJ2-3; D remains unclear. Trimming took 0 bases from V and 4 from J, leaving 15 bases between them. CDR1 and CDR2 from the germline V gene are SGDLS and YYNGEE. The CDR3 is 16 amino acids. DNA for the CDR3: TGTGCCAGCAGCGTAGAACGAACAGCTTGGCCAGATACGCAGTATTTT. Protein product: CASSVERTAWPDTQYF.

This chain connects TRBV4-3 to TRBJ2-3, with 11 bases identical to TRBD2. Germline V gene lookup returns CDR1 LGHNA and CDR2 YSLEER. J was trimmed by 2 bases and V by 3 bases; bases with no gene match: 7. This CDR3 has 17 residues. CDR3 region: CASSHFGTSGTTDTQYF. The CDR3 region has the DNA TGCGCCAGCAGCCACTTCGGGACTAGCGGTACCACAGATACGCAGTATTTT.

This chain connects TRBV28 to TRBJ1-2; D is perhaps TRBD1 (6 bases). This CDR3 region has 15 residues. CDR1 is MDHEN, CDR2 SYDVKM, per germline. V lost 8 bases and J 7 bases, leaving 23 bases between the germline ends. CDR3 bases: TGTGCCAGCCTCCTGGGGGGGGCGCGGTATGTTGGCTACACCTTC. This codes for CASLLGGARYVGYTF.

The rearrangement joins TRBV7-9 to TRBJ1-2; TRBD1 matches 10 bases. The germline gives CDR1 SEHNR, CDR2 FQNEAQ (reference sequence). CDR3 length equals 12 residues. Trimming at V came to 4 bases and at J to 8 bases, leaving 1 base not matched to a gene. The DNA of the CDR3 is TGTGCCAGCAGCTGGGGACAGGGGGGCTACACCTTC. It encodes CASSWGQGGYTF.

This chain connects TRBV13 to TRBJ2-7; 11 positions agree with TRBD2. Germline values: CDR1 PRHDT, CDR2 FYEKMQ (reference sequence). This CDR3 has 14 amino acids. V lost 3 bases and J lost 2; bases outside the gene matches: 0. This CDR3 is CASSFSGGAYEQYF. The CDR3 region has the DNA TGTGCCAGCAGCTTTAGCGGGGGGGCCTACGAGCAGTACTTC.

V usage is TRBV28 and J usage is TRBJ1-1; D is perhaps TRBD1 (5 bases). V lost 3 bases and J lost 3, with 11 bases in between. Germline loops: CDR1 MDHEN, CDR2 SYDVKM. The CDR3 runs to 14 residues. CDR3 protein: CASSLVRDHTEAFF. CDR3 bases: TGTGCCAGCAGTTTGGTCAGGGATCACACTGAAGCTTTCTTT.

The chain recombines TRBV11-3 with TRBJ2-2; no clear D gene. Germline-derived CDR1 and CDR2 are SGHNT and YENEEA. V shed 1 base and J shed 6 bases, with 6 bases lying between them. The length of the CDR3 is 13 residues. The CDR3 sequence: CASSLVLAGELFF. The CDR3 DNA reads as TGTGCCAGCAGCTTAGTGCTAGCCGGGGAGCTGTTTTTT.

V gene TRBV28 combines with J gene TRBJ2-5; D ambiguous. The ends were cut back, 1 base at V and 1 base at J, with 7 bases in the middle. This CDR3 has 14 amino acids. Germline-derived CDR1 and CDR2 are MDHEN and SYDVKM. CDR3 bases: TGTGCCAGCAGTTTATCCCGGTCCCAAGAGACCCAGTACTTC. Encoded protein: CASSLSRSQETQYF.

The J gene is TRBJ2-6, the V gene TRBV2; 9 nucleotides align to TRBD1. Germline CDR1 SNHLY, CDR2 FYNNEI. Trimming took 3 bases from V and 0 from J; bases not matched to a gene: 6. The CDR3 has 18 residues. The CDR3 protein is CASSERQGGSSGANVLTF. CDR3 sequence (DNA): TGTGCCAGCAGTGAGAGACAGGGGGGAAGCTCTGGGGCCAACGTCCTGACTTTC.

The CDR3 reads CASRTHTFGDTQYF. The DNA for the CDR3 is TGTGCCAGCAGGACTCATACCTTCGGGGATACGCAGTATTTT. The rearrangement joins TRBV28 to TRBJ2-3, with D uncertain. CDR3 length equals 14 residues. With 6 bases removed from V and 6 bases from J, the gap between germline ends came to 16 bases. CDR1 MDHEN and CDR2 SYDVKM come from the germline V gene.

The chain couples TRBV29-1 to TRBJ2-5; D is perhaps TRBD2 (5 bases). The CDR3 sequence is 12 residues long. CDR1 and CDR2 from the germline V gene are SQVTM and ANQGSEA. The V end was cut by 7 bases, the J end by 1 base, with 10 bases between. This CDR3 is CSGGSLQETQYF. DNA for the CDR3: TGCAGCGGAGGGAGTCTCCAAGAGACCCAGTACTTC.

As regards this clone: The same CDR3 arises from other DNA sequences in this sample as well. This sequence joins TRBV20-1 and TRBJ2-1; D remains unclear. Germline CDR1 and CDR2: DFQATT and SNEGSKA (reference sequence). This CDR3 contains 11 residues. The V gene lost 1 base and the J gene lost 4 bases, with 2 bases spanning the gap. The CDR3 nucleotides read TGCAGTGCTAGAGCGTACAATGAGCAGTTCTTC. Translating gives CSARAYNEQFF.

The chain combines TRBV5-4 with TRBJ2-3; no reliable D call. The CDR3 has 15 amino acids. Trimming stripped 0 bases from V and 8 bases from J, with 16 bases between. Germline-derived CDR1 and CDR2 are SGHNT and YYREEE (reference sequence). The DNA for the CDR3 is TGTGCCAGCAGCTTGGACGGTCTCATCCCGAGTACGCAGTATTTT. It yields the protein CASSLDGLIPSTQYF.

The rearrangement links TRBV21-1 to TRBJ2-3; the table's D call TRBD2 went unverified against the DNA. TRBV21-1 is tagged as a pseudogene. The length of the CDR3 is 17 residues. The CDR3 nucleotides are TGTGCCAGCAGCTCCAGAGGGGTACTAGCGGGAGCAGATACGCAGTATTTT. It yields the protein CASSSRGVLAGADTQYF.

The V gene is TRBV29-1, the J gene TRBJ2-7; a possible D gene is TRBD1 (6 bases). This CDR3 spans 13 amino acids. Trimming cost V 7 bases and J 4 bases, with 17 bases left between them. The germline V gene encodes CDR1 SQVTM and CDR2 ANQGSEA. This CDR3 is CSARTGSGYEQYF. The CDR3 region has the DNA TGCAGCGCCCGAACAGGGTCTGGATACGAGCAGTACTTC.